This T cell receptor (beta chain) was sequenced in a study of blood T cell repertoires in COVID-19. Turning to the study itself: Spain, Italy and the United States supplied samples that represented acute and convalescent COVID-19. T cells, B-cell-depleted T cells, or PBMCs supplied cDNA or gDNA.

Profiled with immunoSEQ multiplex PCR; TCRdb holds only in-frame clones, not every one. Of approximately 200,000 clones in the sample, roughly nine tenths were seen once. Participants spanned ages roughly 18 to 95 years and resided in roughly 26 US areas. Participants had their cohort set by participant-reported clinical history. The CDR3 sequence is 12 residues long. Germline loops: CDR1 LNHDA, CDR2 SQIVND (reference sequence). V lost 4 bases, J lost 6 bases, and 9 bases lay in between. J is TRBJ1-1 and V is TRBV19; D is unresolved. Sequenced input: PBMCs or T cells enriched from blood (not recorded which). The source of this sequence is a woman aged 18-35 years in a cohort exposed to, infected with or recovered from COVID-19 (not recorded which). The chain's CDR3 is CASSSQRAEAFF. As DNA, the CDR3 is TGTGCCAGTAGTAGCCAGCGCGCTGAAGCTTTCTTT.